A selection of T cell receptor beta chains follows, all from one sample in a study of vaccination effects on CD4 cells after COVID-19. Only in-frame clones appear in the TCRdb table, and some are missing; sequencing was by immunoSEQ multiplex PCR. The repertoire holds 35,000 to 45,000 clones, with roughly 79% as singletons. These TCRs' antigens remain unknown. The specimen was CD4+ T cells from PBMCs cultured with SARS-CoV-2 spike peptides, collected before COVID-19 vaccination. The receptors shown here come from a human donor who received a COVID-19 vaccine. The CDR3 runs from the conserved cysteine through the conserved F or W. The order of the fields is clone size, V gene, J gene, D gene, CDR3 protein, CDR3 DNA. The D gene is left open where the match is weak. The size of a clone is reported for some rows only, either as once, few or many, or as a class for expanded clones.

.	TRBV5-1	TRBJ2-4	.	CASSLESGTAKNIQYF	TGCGCCAGCAGCTTGGAATCCGGGACAGCCAAAAACATTCAGTACTTC
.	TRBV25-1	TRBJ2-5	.	CASSEWRDQETQYF	TGTGCCAGCAGTGAATGGCGGGATCAAGAGACCCAGTACTTC
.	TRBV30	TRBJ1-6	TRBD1	CACLTKRQGNSPLHF	TGTGCCTGCCTAACCAAGAGACAGGGGAATTCACCCCTCCACTTT
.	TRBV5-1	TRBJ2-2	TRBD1	CASRDQPGQGTGELFF	TGCGCCAGCAGGGATCAGCCGGGACAGGGAACCGGGGAGCTGTTTTTT
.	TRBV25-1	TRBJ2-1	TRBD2	CASSGVSGGVILKTEQFF	TGTGCCAGCAGTGGGGTTAGCGGGGGGGTCATACTTAAGACTGAGCAGTTCTTC
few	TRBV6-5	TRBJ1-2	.	CASNAGQSNYGYTF	TGTGCCAGCAATGCCGGACAGTCTAACTATGGCTACACCTTC
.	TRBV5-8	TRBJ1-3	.	CASSLYRLSGNTIYF	TGTGCCAGCAGCTTGTACAGGCTCTCTGGAAACACCATATATTTT
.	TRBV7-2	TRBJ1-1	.	CASSLRYTEAFF	TGTGCCAGCAGCTTAAGGTACACTGAAGCTTTCTTT
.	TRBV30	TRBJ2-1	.	CAWTRVLYNEQFF	TGTGCCTGGACCCGGGTACTTTACAATGAGCAGTTCTTC
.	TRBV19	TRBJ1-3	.	CASSIVVGNTIYF	TGTGCCAGTAGTATTGTCGTGGGTAACACCATATATTTT
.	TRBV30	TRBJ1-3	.	CACNWGSGNTIYF	TGTGCCTGTAACTGGGGCTCTGGAAACACCATATATTTT
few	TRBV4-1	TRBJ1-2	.	CASSQENDKYYGYTF	TGCGCCAGCAGCCAAGAGAACGACAAGTACTATGGCTACACCTTC
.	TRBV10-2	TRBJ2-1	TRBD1	CASFNRDRVVNEQFF	TGCGCCAGCTTCAACCGGGACAGGGTCGTGAATGAGCAGTTCTTC